The 13 T cell receptor beta chains presented below share a single source sample, sequenced in a study of T cell responses to AZD1222 COVID-19 vaccine. The protocol was immunoSEQ multiplex PCR, while the TCRdb copy is restricted to in-frame clones and leaves out a portion. The sample shows roughly 180,000 clones, about 93% of them seen only once. The material sequenced was peripheral blood, taken on day 0 of AZD1222 vaccination. The origin of the receptors is an adult in good health.

A note on this clone: This sample also contains other DNA sequences that code for the same CDR3. This chain joins TRBV6-5 and TRBJ1-5; 7 nucleotides line up with TRBD1. CDR3 size: 13 residues. The germline CDR1 and CDR2 sequences are MNHEY and SVGAGI. The V and J ends lost 5 bases and 4 bases, in that order; junction bases with no gene match: 2. For the CDR3, the DNA is TGTGCCAGCAGTAACAGGGGAAATCAGCCCCAGCATTTT. It is translated as CASSNRGNQPQHF.

The CDR3 DNA reads TGTGCCAGCAGCCGGGGGTTGGAGGAAAAACTGTTTTTT. It encodes CASSRGLEEKLFF. This sequence joins TRBV12-3 or TRBV12-4 and TRBJ1-4; possibly TRBD1 for D (5 bases). The CDR3 has 13 residues. Between the trimmed V and J ends, which lost 6 bases and 8 bases, there was a span of 13 bases.

The rearrangement links TRBV4-1 to TRBJ2-2, with 10 bases fitting TRBD2. V lost 1 base and J lost 5; bases outside the gene matches: 7. Germline V gene sequence: CDR1 MGHRA, CDR2 YSYEKL. The CDR3 runs 17 residues. CDR3 nucleotide sequence: TGCGCCAGCAGCCAAGTTGTCCTAGCGGGAGATACCGGGGAGCTGTTTTTT. It is translated as CASSQVVLAGDTGELFF.

This clone occurred once. The CDR3 loop is CASSEAARSGGRLYSNQPQHF. The CDR3 nucleotides are TGTGCCAGCAGTGAAGCGGCCCGTTCGGGGGGGCGCCTTTATAGCAATCAGCCCCAGCATTTT. The V gene is TRBV2, the J gene TRBJ1-5, with TRBD1 as a possible D gene (6 bases). The CDR3 has 21 amino acids. From germline, CDR1 is SNHLY and CDR2 FYNNEI. Trimming removed 0 bases at V and 0 bases at J, with 24 bases between.

This sequence joins TRBV6-6 and TRBJ1-2, with D tentatively TRBD1 (5 bases). The V end lost 5 bases, the J end lost 8 bases, and 15 bases lay between the germline ends. CDR3 length: 13 amino acids. The germline gives CDR1 MNHNY, CDR2 SVGAGI (reference sequence). CDR3 DNA: TGTGCCAGCAGTCCCGGGGGACCCCGGGGCTACACCTTC. It specifies CASSPGGPRGYTF.

This chain connects TRBV18 to TRBJ2-1, with 10 positions matching TRBD2. Germline CDR1 is KGHSH and CDR2 is LQKENI. Trimming at V came to 3 bases and at J to 9 bases, leaving 11 bases not matched to a gene. The CDR3 is made up of 16 amino acids. CDR3 protein: CASSPRASGRGGEQFF. The CDR3 nucleotides read TGTGCCAGCTCACCTCGGGCTAGCGGGAGAGGAGGTGAGCAGTTCTTC. The full variable domain, in which reference TRBV18 and TRBJ2-1 provide the parts outside the CDR3, is NAGVMQNPRHLVRRRGQEARLRCSPMKGHSHVYWYRQLPEEGLKFMVYLQKENIIDESGMPKERFSAEFPKEGPSILRIQQVVRGDSAAYFCASSPRASGRGGEQFFGPGTRLTVL.

J is TRBJ1-1 and V is TRBV28, with 8 positions matching TRBD1. The CDR3 is 15 amino acids. In germline, CDR1 is MDHEN, CDR2 SYDVKM. The junction had 12 bases not matched to a gene; V was cut back by 5 bases and J by 7 bases. CDR3 in amino acids: CASSLSRGDRLEAFF. The CDR3 nucleotides are TGTGCCAGCAGTCTCTCCCGGGGGGACAGGCTTGAAGCTTTCTTT. The variable domain in full, completed from reference TRBV28 and TRBJ1-1, reads DVKVTQSSRYLVKRTGEKVFLECVQDMDHENMFWYRQDPGLGLRLIYFSYDVKMKEKGDIPEGYSVSREKKERFSLILESASTNQTSMYLCASSLSRGDRLEAFFGQGTRLTVV.

The chain uses TRBV10-3 and TRBJ1-3; D perhaps matches TRBD1 (6 bases). V lost 4 bases, J lost 1 base, and 23 bases lay in between. The CDR3 extends over 19 amino acids. CDR1 is ENHRY and CDR2 is SYGVKD in the germline V gene. The CDR3 sequence: CAISARRPSRGGSGNTIYF. Here the CDR3 DNA reads TGTGCCATCAGTGCTCGCCGACCCTCCAGGGGTGGGTCTGGAAACACCATATATTTT.

Comments on this clone: The junction departs from the called germline gene at one end, perhaps through a read error. The chain carries TRBV27 and TRBJ2-1; possibly TRBD1 for D (5 bases). The CDR3 has 16 residues. Germline V gene lookup returns CDR1 MNHEY and CDR2 SMNVEV (reference sequence). The CDR3 loop is CASRGPDLLSFNEQFF. The DNA of the CDR3 is TGTGCCAGCAGGGGGCCAGATCTCCTATCCTTCAATGAGCAGTTCTTC.

V gene TRBV18 combines with J gene TRBJ1-2; tentatively, D is TRBD1 (6 bases). Germline CDR1 is KGHSH and CDR2 is LQKENI. Trimming stripped 1 base from V and 8 bases from J, with 17 bases between. The CDR3 has 15 residues. Here the CDR3 DNA reads TGTGCCAGCTCACCACAGTTCAGCGGGGGGCTCGGCTACACCTTC. Its translation is CASSPQFSGGLGYTF.

The rearrangement uses TRBV12-3 or TRBV12-4 and TRBJ1-1; a weak D match, TRBD1 (5 bases). The CDR3 has 13 amino acids. V dropped 7 bases and J dropped 4 bases, with 13 bases sitting between them. Here the CDR3 reads CASKPVGLTEAFF. CDR3 nucleotide sequence: TGTGCCAGCAAACCGGTGGGGCTCACTGAAGCTTTCTTT.

In this sample, this clone turned up a few times. The chain links TRBV10-1 to TRBJ1-2; D may be TRBD1 (6 bases). Per the germline V gene, CDR1 is WNHNN and CDR2 is SYGVQD (reference sequence). This CDR3 comprises 14 residues. Deletions cut 0 bases from V and 6 bases from J, with 11 bases between. This CDR3 reads CASSESGQSHGYTF. CDR3 DNA sequence: TGCGCCAGCAGTGAGTCCGGACAGTCTCATGGCTACACCTTC.

This clone was detected only once. The gene calls are TRBV5-4 and TRBJ1-1; unclear D gene. V was shortened by 0 bases and J by 1 base, with 7 bases between the two germline ends. Germline V gene data show CDR1 as SGHNT and CDR2 as YYREEE (reference sequence). The CDR3 has 14 amino acids. The CDR3 region has the DNA TGTGCCAGCAGCTTGGACAACCGGAACACTGAAGCTTTCTTT. It encodes CASSLDNRNTEAFF.